This is a list of T cell receptor beta chains from one sample in a study of cytomegalovirus exposure and HLA in healthy donors. Sequencing was performed with immunoSEQ multiplex PCR; in TCRdb, only in-frame clones are kept and a portion is missing. The table has about 200,000 clones, 79% seen once. Material for sequencing was PBMCs. The receptors stem from a woman aged 25 to 39 in good health and CMV-seropositive. Both conserved end residues are part of each CDR3. Clone size appears in some rows only: once, few, many, or a class for an expanded clone.

abundance	v_gene	j_gene	CDR3aa
-	TRBV7-6	TRBJ2-5	CASLGPTSGGGGETQYF
-	TRBV9	TRBJ2-3	CASSVVSGGDTDTQYF
-	TRBV7-9	TRBJ2-7	CASSLVPDRGYEQYF
-	TRBV7-9	TRBJ2-2	CASSLLQGGDAGELFF
-	TRBV2	TRBJ1-1	CASSEKGWSTEAFF
-	TRBV2	TRBJ1-1	CASSQRRQGYTEAFF
once	TRBV5-6	TRBJ2-7	CASSFIAGVDEQYF
-	TRBV5-8	TRBJ2-7	CASSFAGTGYEQYF
once	TRBV10-3	TRBJ2-1	CAISGPSGLGQFF
few	TRBV10-1	TRBJ1-2	CASSESTRQAPSNYGYTF
-	TRBV7-8	TRBJ1-3	CASSVSVVVSGNTIYF
once	TRBV6-5	TRBJ2-3	CASSYEAGLQDTQYF
-	TRBV6-6	TRBJ2-7	CASSRLAGGYEQYF
-	TRBV5-5	TRBJ1-2	CASSLEQGARTGTF
-	TRBV10-3	TRBJ2-1	CAITGGGDEQFF
-	TRBV7-6	TRBJ2-6	CASSFTAAGIGVANVLTF
-	TRBV2	TRBJ1-1	CASRGFAVRGGNTEAFF
few	TRBV7-8	TRBJ2-7	CASSLAQVSEQYF
-	TRBV5-6	TRBJ2-5	CASILWSGGVPQETQYF
-	TRBV5-6	TRBJ1-2	CASSFGQGVVGYTF
-	TRBV6-5	TRBJ2-7	CASSSQQGPYEQYF
-	TRBV2	TRBJ2-1	CARGGLAGSYNEQFF
-	TRBV10-2	TRBJ1-6	CASSESTSRDSPLHF
once	TRBV29-1	TRBJ2-7	CSVTESYEQYF
-	TRBV5-6	TRBJ2-5	CASSFPGGSETQYF
-	TRBV7-9	TRBJ1-4	CASSPGTGPNEKLFF
-	TRBV10-3	TRBJ2-2	CAIRSGTANTGELFF
few	TRBV7-9	TRBJ2-7	CASSYTLAHEQYF
-	TRBV4-1	TRBJ2-5	CASSLRGLPPETQYF
-	TRBV27	TRBJ1-4	CASTAPGTELSATNEKLFF
-	TRBV11-2	TRBJ2-5	CASSPGKGKPSGTQYF
once	TRBV2	TRBJ2-2	CASSEISVAGELFF
-	TRBV4-1	TRBJ1-1	CASSQVQRVEAFF
-	TRBV5-8	TRBJ1-1	CASSLGANTEAFF
-	TRBV7-8	TRBJ2-1	CASSLTSGYNEQFF
-	TRBV19	TRBJ2-6	CASSMRVSGANVLTF
-	TRBV4-1	TRBJ2-7	CASRQIDSPSYEQYF
few	TRBV7-9	TRBJ2-7	CASSLGMRYEQYF
few	TRBV7-9	TRBJ2-1	CASFRNEQFF
once	TRBV4-3	TRBJ1-1	CASSQGRGNTEAFF
-	TRBV7-2	TRBJ2-4	CASSLAPRGQTKNIQYF
-	TRBV7-9	TRBJ1-2	CASSLRGNYGYTF
-	TRBV4-1	TRBJ1-4	CASSLDRGAEKLFF
once	TRBV5-1	TRBJ1-4	CASSLGQGSGEKLFF
-	TRBV7-2	TRBJ1-1	CASSRGRGNTEAFF
-	TRBV29-1	TRBJ2-2	CSVSLGQGLNLGELFF
-	TRBV11-2	TRBJ1-1	CASSLQGLGLNTEAFF
-	TRBV6-6	TRBJ1-6	CATGTGVSQNSPLHF
-	TRBV12-5	TRBJ1-4	CASGRGQPLNEKLFF
once	TRBV13	-	CASSVQGANEQYF
few	TRBV2	TRBJ2-1	CASSQQEEQFF
-	TRBV29-1	TRBJ1-2	CSVEGPGDGYTF
few	TRBV29-1	TRBJ2-5	CSVDLTGGQETQYF
-	TRBV6-5	TRBJ2-1	CASTSGAWNEQFF
-	TRBV7-9	TRBJ2-7	CASRAPTGHTSSYEQYF
-	TRBV7-2	TRBJ1-6	CASGRDKDSPLHF
-	TRBV4-1	TRBJ1-1	CASSQDRRNLAFF
many	TRBV13	TRBJ2-1	CASSPGTSALNEQFF
-	TRBV6-5	TRBJ1-5	CASSFTASGPQHF
-	TRBV27	TRBJ2-2	CTSSPYGGTNTGELFF